Listed here are 11 T cell receptor beta chains from one sample, sequenced in a study of blood T cells in healthy people across ages. For the second PCR, which ran for about 6 to 12 cycles, a sample-barcoded 5' primer and a J-beta primer mix were used. TCRdb independently ran MiXCR on the 5' RACE reads; one entry per CDR3 protein. The profile shows 700,000 to 850,000 distinct CDR3 sequences, 50% to 65% of them singletons. Sequencing was done on a sample of blood. These receptors came from a man aged 80 or over in good health.

This sequence joins TRBV21-1 and TRBJ2-1; the DNA was not compared with TRBD1, the D call given in the table. TRBV21-1 represents a pseudogene. This CDR3 has 16 amino acids. The CDR3 DNA reads as TGTGCCAGCAGCAAAGCTACAGGACTGAGAGACAATGAGCAGTTCTTC. Protein: CASSKATGLRDNEQFF.

This clonotype was seen once. DNA of the CDR3: TGCAGTGCGAAAGTCGGAGGAGCTATCCGGGAGCAGTACTTC. Translation: CSAKVGGAIREQYF. This chain connects TRBV20-1 to TRBJ2-4; the D gene is possibly TRBD2 (6 bases). The ends were cut back, 6 bases at V and 13 bases at J, with 25 bases in the middle. The CDR3 length is 14 residues. Per the germline V gene, CDR1 is DFQATT and CDR2 is SNEGSKA (reference sequence).

The chain couples TRBV27 to TRBJ1-6, with 7 bases aligning to TRBD1. Germline V gives CDR1 MNHEY, CDR2 SMNVEV (reference sequence). The length of the CDR3 is 14 residues. V gave up 6 bases and J gave up 10 bases; unmatched junction bases: 9. The CDR3 sequence: CASRNTGVASPLHF. CDR3 bases: TGTGCCAGCAGAAACACAGGGGTGGCCTCACCCCTCCACTTT.

A few counts support this clonotype. The V and J genes are TRBV5-1 and TRBJ1-2; D is ambiguous. Germline values: CDR1 SGHRS, CDR2 YFSETQ. Trimming shortened V by 4 bases and J by 4 bases, and 29 bases separated the two germline ends. The CDR3 is 19 residues long. CDR3 DNA: TGCGCCAGCAGCCCGGATAGGAGCCCTTCCTCATCAGCACCCTATGGCTACACCTTC. It codes for CASSPDRSPSSSAPYGYTF.

The rearrangement links TRBV20-1 to TRBJ2-5; 10 nucleotides line up with TRBD2. This CDR3 is built from 16 residues. With V trimmed by 0 bases and J by 2 bases, 6 bases remained unmatched. Germline V CDR1 and CDR2: DFQATT, SNEGSKA (reference sequence). The CDR3 DNA reads TGCAGTGCTAGAGACCTTCTAGCGGGGGATCAAGAGACCCAGTACTTC. This gives the protein CSARDLLAGDQETQYF.

This clonotype showed up just a few times. The V and J genes are TRBV15 and TRBJ2-5; no clear D. The CDR3 spans 14 residues. Germline CDR1 reads LNHNV; CDR2 reads YYDKDF (reference sequence). V gave up 5 bases and J gave up 4 bases, with 14 bases separating them. The CDR3 is CATSGWTLVETQYF. The DNA of the CDR3 is TGTGCCACCAGCGGTTGGACGTTGGTAGAGACCCAGTACTTC.

In the case of this clonotype: A junction boundary mismatches the germline segment, possibly from a read error. V gene TRBV5-1 combines with J gene TRBJ2-4; D not certain. Gene TRBJ2-7 matches the end of the DNA better, so the J call may be wrong. The length of the CDR3 is 13 residues. CDR1 SGHRS and CDR2 YFSETQ come from the germline V gene. For the CDR3, the DNA is TGCACCAGCAGCCCCCCAGGTGACGACGAGCAGTACTTC. Its translation is CTSSPPGDDEQYF.

The chain recombines TRBV18 with TRBJ2-1, with 7 bases fitting TRBD1. V gave up 3 bases and J gave up 2 bases; unmatched junction bases: 7. CDR1 KGHSH and CDR2 LQKENI come from the germline V gene. The CDR3 covers 16 residues. The CDR3 sequence is CASSPAWQGAYNEQFF. CDR3 DNA sequence: TGTGCCAGCTCACCGGCTTGGCAGGGGGCCTACAATGAGCAGTTCTTC.

The gene calls are TRBV28 and TRBJ2-7, with a possible D match to TRBD1 (6 bases). Germline loops: CDR1 MDHEN, CDR2 SYDVKM. V dropped 6 bases and J dropped 3 bases, with 15 bases sitting between them. The CDR3 covers 14 residues. DNA for the CDR3: TGTGCCAGCAGCGACAGGACAAGGAACTACGAGCAGTACTTC. Amino acids: CASSDRTRNYEQYF.

The V call is TRBV4-1, the J call TRBJ2-1; the D gene is possibly TRBD2 (6 bases). The DNA end favors TRBJ2-7, so the J call may be wrong. CDR3 length: 16 residues. Germline CDR1 reads MGHRA; CDR2 reads YSYEKL. The CDR3 DNA reads as TGCGCCAGCAGCCAAGCTCCCTCGGGAGCCTACAATGAGCAGTACTTC. Residues: CASSQAPSGAYNEQYF.

There are a few counts of this clonotype. The chain recombines TRBV7-2 with TRBJ2-3; D possibly matches TRBD1 or TRBD2 (5 bases each). Trimming removed 4 bases at V and 5 bases at J, with 10 bases between. The germline gives CDR1 SGHTA, CDR2 FQGNSA. CDR3 size: 13 residues. CDR3 region: CASSSLGEDTQYF. The DNA of the CDR3 is TGTGCCAGCAGCTCCTTGGGGGAAGATACGCAGTATTTT.